The clone carrying this T cell receptor (beta chain) was detected a few times. Antigen unknown. The entry originates in a study of T cell repertoires in cytomegalovirus infection. On the study more broadly: Indications of both CMV infection and matching HLA type were provided by public TCR beta signatures. General study results and limits: Summed frequency of shared TCR beta families picked out CMV carriers who also had the relevant HLA.

Each CDR3 protein is one row after TCRdb ran MiXCR on the reads. Among a few hundred thousand distinct CDR3 sequences listed, roughly an eighth were seen once. The TCR comes from a human donor in good health (CMV status not recorded). Some clones in this sample may be carry-over from other donors' samples. Sequencing was done on a sample of PBMCs.

CDR3 DNA sequence: TGTGCCAGCAGTGGAGGGGACACTGCTATGACCCAGCATTTT. Its translation is CASSGGDTAMTQHF. V usage is TRBV3-1 and J usage is TRBJ1-5; TRBD1 might be the D (6 bases). The CDR3 loop spans 14 amino acids. Per germline, CDR1 LGHDT and CDR2 YNNKEL (reference sequence). V was cut by 6 bases and J by 11 bases, with 20 bases left in between. Complete variable domain (other parts from reference TRBV3-1 and TRBJ1-5): DTAVSQTPKYLVTQMGNDKSIKCEQNLGHDTMYWYKQDSKKFLKIMFSYNNKELIINETVPNRFSPKSPDKAHLNLHINSLELGDSAVYFCASSGGDTAMTQHFGDGTRLSIL.